This passage covers 7 T cell receptor beta chains from one sample sequenced in a study of siplizumab effects on memory and regulatory T cells. Profiled with immunoSEQ multiplex PCR; TCRdb holds only in-frame clones, not every one. The table has some 100,000 clones, around 90% seen once. Sequenced input: CD4+ T cells sorted from blood. Source of these receptors: a human donor in good health. Some clones in this sample may be carry-over from other donors' samples.

The gene calls are TRBV6-5 and TRBJ1-2; D unclear. The CDR3 runs to 15 residues. Trimming pared 1 base from V and 3 bases from J, leaving 12 bases between. Germline CDR1 reads MNHEY; CDR2 reads SVGAGI. The CDR3 reads CASSYFSGTHYGYTF. The CDR3 nucleotides read TGTGCCAGCAGTTACTTCTCGGGTACCCACTATGGCTACACCTTC.

This chain uses TRBV5-1 with TRBJ1-2, with 9 positions matching TRBD1. V lost 4 bases and J lost 3; bases outside the gene matches: 4. Germline CDR1 and CDR2: SGHRS and YFSETQ. The CDR3 runs 14 residues. The CDR3 DNA reads TGCGCCAGCAGCCCTGGACAGGGGCACTATGGCTACACCTTC. It yields the protein CASSPGQGHYGYTF.

The V call is TRBV4-1, the J call TRBJ2-5; D gene uncertain. Germline V gene sequence: CDR1 MGHRA, CDR2 YSYEKL. CDR3 size: 13 residues. V dropped 4 bases and J dropped 9 bases, with 15 bases sitting between them. The CDR3 sequence: CASSPTPVKAQYF. CDR3 sequence (DNA): TGCGCCAGCAGCCCAACACCCGTAAAGGCCCAGTACTTC.

This chain joins TRBV10-3 and TRBJ2-3; a possible D gene is TRBD1 (6 bases). This CDR3 has 15 residues. Germline V lookup: CDR1 ENHRY, CDR2 SYGVKD. V dropped 0 bases and J dropped 2 bases, with 9 bases sitting between them. As DNA, the CDR3 is TGTGCCATCAGTGAGTCGAGGGACAACACAGATACGCAGTATTTT. This encodes CAISESRDNTDTQYF.

As DNA, the CDR3 is TGTGCCATCAGTGGTGATACAGCGAATGAAAAACTGTTTTTT. This encodes CAISGDTANEKLFF. V usage is TRBV10-3 and J usage is TRBJ1-4; D remains unclear. The CDR3 has 14 amino acids. Germline values: CDR1 ENHRY, CDR2 SYGVKD. Deletions cut 4 bases from V and 5 bases from J, with 11 bases between.

V is TRBV5-1 and J is TRBJ2-7, with 9 bases that match TRBD2. V was clipped by 2 bases and J by 7 bases; unmatched bases: 16. The CDR3 extends over 17 amino acids. Germline V gene sequence: CDR1 SGHRS, CDR2 YFSETQ. CDR3 protein: CASSFAGRRREGGEQYF. The CDR3 nucleotides read TGCGCCAGCAGCTTTGCCGGTAGGAGGCGGGAGGGAGGAGAGCAGTACTTC.

This sequence joins TRBV6-6 and TRBJ2-7; 10 nucleotides agree with TRBD1. Losses at the gene ends were 2 bases for V and 2 bases for J; bases not matched to a gene: 3. This CDR3 has 15 amino acids. CDR1 is MNHNY and CDR2 is SVGAGI in the germline V gene (reference sequence). CDR3 DNA sequence: TGTGCCAGCAGTTACCAAGGACAGGGGGCCTACGAGCAGTACTTC. It codes for CASSYQGQGAYEQYF.